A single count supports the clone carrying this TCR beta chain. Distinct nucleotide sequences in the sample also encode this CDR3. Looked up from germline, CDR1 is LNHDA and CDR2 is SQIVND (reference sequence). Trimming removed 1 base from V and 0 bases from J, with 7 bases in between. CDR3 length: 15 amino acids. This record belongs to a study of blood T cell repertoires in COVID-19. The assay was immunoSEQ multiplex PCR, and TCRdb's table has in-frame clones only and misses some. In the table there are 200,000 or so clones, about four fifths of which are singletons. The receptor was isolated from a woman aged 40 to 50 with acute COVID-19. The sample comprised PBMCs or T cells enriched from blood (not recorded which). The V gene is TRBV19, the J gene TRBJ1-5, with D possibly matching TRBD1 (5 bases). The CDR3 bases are TGTGCCAGTAGTATAGGGCAGGGTAGCAATCAGCCCCAGCATTTT. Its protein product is CASSIGQGSNQPQHF.